Listed below are T cell receptor beta chains from one sample, sequenced in a study of beta chain features in type 1 diabetes. Method: immunoSEQ multiplex PCR; TCRdb's copy keeps in-frame clones and lacks some. The sample has approximately 260,000 clones, around 24% seen once. Material: naive CD4+ T cells from blood. The receptors come from a woman aged 30 to 39 with type 1 diabetes. Both conserved end residues are part of each CDR3. D genes are given only for firm matches. For some rows the clone size is stated as once, few or many, or as a class when expanded; others skip it.

TRBV9	TRBJ2-2	once	TRBD1	TGTGCCAGCAGCGACCCGGACAGGGGCCAGGGGACCGGGGAGCTGTTTTTT	CASSDPDRGQGTGELFF
TRBV29-1	TRBJ2-1	.	TRBD2	TGCAGCGTTGTACTAGCGGGAGATGAGCAGTTCTTC	CSVVLAGDEQFF
TRBV30	TRBJ2-3	.	TRBD2	TGTGCCTGGAGGGCGGGAGGCCTCACCCTCACAGATACGCAGTATTTT	CAWRAGGLTLTDTQYF
TRBV7-3	TRBJ1-1	.	.	TGTGCCAGCAGACAGGACATGAACACTGAAGCTTTCTTT	CASRQDMNTEAFF
TRBV28	TRBJ2-7	.	.	TGTGCCAGCAGTTTAGGAAGGGAGGCCGAGCAGTACTTC	CASSLGREAEQYF
TRBV30	TRBJ2-7	.	TRBD2	TGTGCCTGGCGTCGACTAGCGGCGAACGAGCAGTACTTC	CAWRRLAANEQYF
TRBV9	TRBJ2-5	few	TRBD1	TGTGCCAGCAGCTCAGGGGGAGAGACCCAGTACTTC	CASSSGGETQYF
TRBV7-9	TRBJ2-1	few	TRBD2	TGTGCCAGCAGCTCCGCGCGACTAGCGGGATTGTGGAATGAGCAGTTCTTC	CASSSARLAGLWNEQFF
TRBV14	TRBJ2-1	.	TRBD2	TGTGCCAGCAGCCAAGATTTCGGGAGGATAAACAATGAGCAGTTCTTC	CASSQDFGRINNEQFF
TRBV19	TRBJ2-3	.	.	TGTGCCAGTAGTTACGGACTACCCACAGATACGCAGTATTTT	CASSYGLPTDTQYF
TRBV5-1	TRBJ2-1	few	.	TGCGCCAGCAGCACGCCCTATAACAATGAGCAGTTCTTC	CASSTPYNNEQFF
TRBV18	TRBJ2-1	.	TRBD2	TGTGCCAGCTCACCACCGGGAGGGGAGGGCTTCCATGAGCAGTTCTTC	CASSPPGGEGFHEQFF
TRBV15	TRBJ2-2	.	TRBD2	TGTGCCACCAGCAGGGATCCGGGACTAGCGGGAGCCGGGGAGCTGTTTTTT	CATSRDPGLAGAGELFF
TRBV7-9	TRBJ1-5	few	TRBD1	TGTGCCAGCAGCCCTGGGCAGGGGGGACAGCCCCAGCATTTT	CASSPGQGGQPQHF
TRBV27	TRBJ1-4	.	.	TGTGCCAGCAGTTTATCAGGGGTTTGGGAAAAACTGTTTTTT	CASSLSGVWEKLFF
TRBV6-4	TRBJ2-1	few	TRBD1	TGTGCCAGCAGTGATGGGGGACAGGAACGGAATGAGCAGTTCTTC	CASSDGGQERNEQFF
TRBV9	TRBJ1-1	few	TRBD1	TGTGCCAGCAGCGGGACCGGGACAGGGATTGGCACTGAAGCTTTCTTT	CASSGTGTGIGTEAFF
TRBV4-2	TRBJ1-2	few	.	TGTGCCAGCAGCCAAGGCCCTGGACAGACCTATGGCTACACCTTC	CASSQGPGQTYGYTF
TRBV27	TRBJ1-5	few	.	TGTGCCAGCAGTGACAGACACAATCAGCCCCAGCATTTT	CASSDRHNQPQHF
TRBV2	TRBJ2-5	.	.	TGTGCAGGGGGAACGGTGGAAGAGACCCAGTACTTC	CAGGTVEETQYF
TRBV6-5	TRBJ2-3	few	TRBD2	TGTGCCACCAGGACTAGCGGCCCTAGCACAGATACGCAGTATTTT	CATRTSGPSTDTQYF
TRBV27	TRBJ2-1	.	.	TGTGCCAGCAGTCCACAGTCCGGGACTGGAAACTACAATGAGCAGTTCTTC	CASSPQSGTGNYNEQFF
TRBV18	TRBJ2-1	once	.	TGTGCCAGCTCACCGTTACAGGGTAATGAGCAGTTCTTC	CASSPLQGNEQFF
TRBV18	TRBJ2-7	.	.	TGTGCCAGCTCAAGCGAAAACTACGAGCAGTACTTC	CASSSENYEQYF
TRBV4-1	TRBJ2-3	few	TRBD2	TGCGCCAGCAGCCGAGAGCGGGAGGATACGCAGTATTTT	CASSREREDTQYF
TRBV5-1	TRBJ2-7	.	TRBD2	TGCGCCAGCAGCTCGGGACTAGCGGGAGTCCGCGAGCAGTACTTC	CASSSGLAGVREQYF
TRBV29-1	TRBJ1-1	.	TRBD1	TGCAGCGTTGGTCCTCCCGGGACAGCGAACACTGAAGCTTTCTTT	CSVGPPGTANTEAFF
TRBV25-1	TRBJ2-7	few	TRBD1	TGTGCCAGCAGTGAAATAGGGGGCGCAGGGCGGGAGCAGTACTTC	CASSEIGGAGREQYF
TRBV11-1	TRBJ2-1	.	TRBD2	TGTGCCAGCAGCTTAGATTCTAGCGGGAGGCTGTACGATGAGCAGTTCTTC	CASSLDSSGRLYDEQFF
TRBV30	TRBJ1-2	few	.	TGTGCCTTGGAGGGACCGGGTTCCCCTGGGGGTGGCTACACCTTC	CALEGPGSPGGGYTF
TRBV5-1	TRBJ2-7	few	.	TGCGCCAGCTGGAGGGACAGTCCCTACGAGCAGTACTTC	CASWRDSPYEQYF
TRBV18	TRBJ2-5	.	.	TGTGCCAGCTCACCACCGAACCAGGAGACCCAGTACTTC	CASSPPNQETQYF
TRBV30	TRBJ2-4	.	TRBD2	TGTGCCTGGAGTGTATTGCGGACTAGCCCTTATCTCTCCAAAAACATTCAGTACTTC	CAWSVLRTSPYLSKNIQYF
TRBV18	TRBJ2-4	few	.	TGTGCCAGCTCACTTCAAGGCGCGAGGGCCAAAAACATTCAGTACTTC	CASSLQGARAKNIQYF